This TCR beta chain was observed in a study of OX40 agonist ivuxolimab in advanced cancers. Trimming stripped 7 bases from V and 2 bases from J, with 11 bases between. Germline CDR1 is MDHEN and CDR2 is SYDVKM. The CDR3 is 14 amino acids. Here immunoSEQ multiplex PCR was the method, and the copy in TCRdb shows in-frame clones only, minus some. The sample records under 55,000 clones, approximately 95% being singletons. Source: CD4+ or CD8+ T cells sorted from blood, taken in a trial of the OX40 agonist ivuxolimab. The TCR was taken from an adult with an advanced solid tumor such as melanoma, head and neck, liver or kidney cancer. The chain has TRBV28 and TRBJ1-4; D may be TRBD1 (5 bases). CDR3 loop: CASNFRATNEKLFF. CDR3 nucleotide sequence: TGTGCCAGCAACTTCAGGGCCACTAATGAAAAACTGTTTTTT.